The following is a T cell receptor beta chain sequence with its context. The data derive from a study of blood T cell repertoires in COVID-19. Study details: The samples span acute and convalescent COVID-19 from the United States, Italy and Spain. PBMCs, B-cell-depleted T cells, or T cells provided the cDNA or gDNA that made up the material.

Methods used by the authors: Amplification of reference gene primers provided the estimated nucleated cell counts. Assay: immunoSEQ multiplex PCR; the TCRdb copy retains only in-frame clones and omits some. V and J calls and clone size are those listed in that table; D and trimming were worked out from the DNA. The sample shows around 250,000 clones, around 90% of them seen only once. V dropped 2 bases and J dropped 7; count of bases not matched to a gene: 6. The CDR3 covers 15 residues. Germline CDR1 reads SGHAT; CDR2 reads FQNNGV. The specimen sequenced was PBMCs or T cells enriched from blood (not recorded which). The clonotype originates from a woman aged 50 to 65 who had recovered from COVID-19. The chain uses TRBV11-2 and TRBJ2-4; 9 nucleotides match TRBD1. This CDR3 reads CASSLLGTGMNIQYF. In nucleotides, the CDR3 is TGTGCCAGCAGCTTACTGGGGACAGGGATGAACATTCAGTACTTC.